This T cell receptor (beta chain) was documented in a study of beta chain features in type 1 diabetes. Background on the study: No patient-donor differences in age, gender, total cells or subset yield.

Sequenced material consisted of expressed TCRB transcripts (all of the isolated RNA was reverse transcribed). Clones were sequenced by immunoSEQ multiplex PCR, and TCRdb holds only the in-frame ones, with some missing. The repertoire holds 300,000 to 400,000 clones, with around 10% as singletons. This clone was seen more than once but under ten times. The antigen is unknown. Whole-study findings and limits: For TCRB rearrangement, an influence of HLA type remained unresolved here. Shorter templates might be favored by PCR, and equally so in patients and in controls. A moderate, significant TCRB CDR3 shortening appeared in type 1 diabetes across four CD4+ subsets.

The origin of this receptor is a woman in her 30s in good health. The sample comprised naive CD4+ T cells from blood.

This CDR3 is CASSQDEAGVYNEQFF. The CDR3 nucleotides are TGCGCCAGCAGCCAAGATGAGGCAGGGGTCTACAATGAGCAGTTCTTC. J is TRBJ2-1 and V is TRBV4-1; possibly TRBD1 for D (6 bases). The V gene lost 0 bases and the J gene lost 3 bases, with 12 bases spanning the gap. This CDR3 spans 16 amino acids. Germline CDR1 and CDR2: MGHRA and YSYEKL.